This entry is about one T cell receptor beta chain. This clone was recorded once. The target of this receptor is not known. No base-level quality is on record; no much larger clone is a single base apart. Participants were included only if at least one PBMC sample before ART initiation and at least two post-ART samples were available. All participants with HIV were treated in the United States of America. Cryopreserved samples of about 0.95-11 million PBMC were thawed and washed before DNA extraction. At the time of the earliest PBMC sample, participants with HIV were aged between roughly 20 and 60 years. Per participant, PBMC samples came from 1-4 timepoints prior to ART initiation and 2-8 timepoints following ART initiation, for a median of 7 samples. For every participant, serial HIV viral load, CD4+ T-cell count, ART history and demographic data were obtained. A Qiagen kit on a QIAcube was used to extract genomic DNA from unsorted PBMC, with samples processed in batches of 12.

The data originate from a study of long-term antiretroviral therapy in people with HIV (dated by TCRdb to about 2022). About the study as a whole: Collection of the earliest samples took place about a decade ahead of the 2015 WHO recommendation for immediate ART, at a time when ART was typically delayed until CD4 counts fell. This retrospective serial study examined whether starting ART and sustained HIV suppression were associated with changes in the composition and diversity of the TRB repertoire in peripheral blood. A total of 150 to 200 cryopreserved PBMC samples came from 30 adults with confirmed HIV infection and were collected serially over a mean of roughly 6 years (range 1-12). Among the 25 to 35 participants with HIV, approximately 10 were female. No cross-contamination during QIAcube processing was seen in test extractions of a monoclonal T-cell line run alongside about 33 polyclonal samples.

Relative to germline, V is missing 5 bases and J is missing 2 bases, with 7 bases of the junction outside any gene match. From the cysteine up to the phenylalanine, the CDR3 has a length of 15 residues. The only DNA kept is the CDR3, 45 bases in frame from the first base. The germline V gene (reference sequence) supplies CDR1 SGHAT and CDR2 FQDESV. The immunoSEQ hsTCRB v3.0 assay was used at survey level resolution for TRB variable region sequencing. The target sequencing depth for TRB was roughly 40,000-50,000 T-cell genomes per sample. Pooled TRB libraries were sequenced on an Illumina MiSeq with a v3 150-cycle kit. The authors' analysis ran thus. Analysis of repertoires was carried out in R inside a reproducible Nextflow workflow spanning QC, data transformation and analysis. Custom analyses were implemented in LymphoSeq2, an R package for AIRR-Seq data exploration. After excluding a few samples that yielded fewer than 5000 total TRB sequences, fewer than 200 HIV repertoires remained for analysis. Of the roughly 190 retained HIV repertoires, almost 60 were collected before and more than 120 after ART initiation. Repertoires were downsampled to 5000 TRB nucleotide sequences, and summary statistics were averaged over 100 downsampling iterations. TRB sequences were retained for analysis only if CDR3 regions of at least seven amino acids were present. Diversity was measured with a Shannon entropy-derived clonality score and the Gini coefficient. In the repertoire networks, any two of the top 5000 CDR3 amino acid sequences were linked whenever the two sequences differed by an edit distance of one. GLIPH2 predicted antigen specificity groups and MHC restriction for TRB CDR3 amino acid sequences. To flag known CMV, EBV, HIV or tissue antigen associations, CDR3 amino acid sequences were matched against VDJdb and McPAS-TCR. Pre-ART, post-ART and control groups were compared with Wilcoxon signed-rank tests and Holm-Bonferroni correction. TCRdb limited this immuneACCESS table to in-frame rearrangements with V and J called. A share of clones is missing; checked studies link under half to unresolved V genes, and the rest is unexplained. That table supplies the V and J calls and clone size; D and trimming were determined from the DNA. Recorded for this sample are 9,000 to 15,000 clones; 60% to 80% of them occurred a single time. The ten largest clones add up to 11% of the sample.

What the authors observed across the whole study: Starting ART was linked to a significant rise in TRB diversity, yet even with long-term ART the diversity remained significantly lower than in transplant donor controls. Compared with controls, HIV repertoires had narrower CDR3 length ranges, and the network structure pointed to an antigen-experienced repertoire that shifted only slightly toward naive after ART. Limited PBMC availability meant only the TCR beta chain was sequenced, without alpha chain pairing. Expanded TRB clones identified before ART initiation dominated the repertoire at all time points, although this dominance fluctuated and declined in many PLHIV after ART. Inferences about post-ART repertoire changes are limited because no data were available on ART adherence, viral resistance or therapy changes. Because cell numbers in pre-ART samples were limited, unsorted PBMC were profiled instead of sorted CD4+ and CD8+ T cells. Samples dated from about 2004 to 2017, and the ART regimens used may be less effective than current ones.

The input for sequencing was unsorted PBMCs, taken 0.8 years before starting antiretroviral therapy. The sequence was obtained from a woman aged 40 to 50 with HIV. This sequence uses TRBV11-1 and TRBJ1-1, and 8 junction bases match TRBD1. In nucleotides, the sequence is TGTGCCAGCAGCCCGGACAGGGCCGGCAACACTGAAGCTTTCTTT. It specifies CASSPDRAGNTEAFF. This CDR3, with the reference TRBV11-1 and TRBJ1-1 proteins standing in past its ends, gives the full variable domain EAEVAQSPRYKITEKSQAVAFWCDPISGHATLYWYRQILGQGPELLVQFQDESVVDDSQLPKDRFSAERLKGVDSTLKIQPAELGDSAMYLCASSPDRAGNTEAFFGQGTRLTVV.